This TCR beta chain derives from a study of blood T cell repertoires in COVID-19 (dated by TCRdb to 2020 to 2021). About the investigation overall: The collaborator samples originated in the United States, Italy and Spain and spanned the acute and convalescent phases of COVID-19. The prospective study material was composed of cDNA or gDNA derived from T cells, B-cell-depleted T cells, or PBMCs. Deeply sampled blood TCRbeta repertoires from subjects exposed to, actively infected with, or recovered from COVID-19 were included in the dataset. The repertoires were released in a freely available public database intended as a resource for research on the immune response to SARS-CoV-2. The samples were drawn from two sources: the first 160 participants of the ongoing ImmuneRACE study, and 950 to 1,500 subjects contributed by 6 global collaborators. A de-identified subject ID, COVID-19 status, age in years and sex were almost always included in the sample metadata. Where HLA class I and class II types were available, the types were taken from metadata supplied by the sample provider, not from assay-based typing. What the authors observed across the whole study: The amount of clinical and demographic metadata varied by source and participant and was provided uncurated.

Note on this clone: What antigen it recognizes has not been identified. The input lacks base qualities; no much larger clone sits a single base away.

The immunoSEQ Assay, a bias-controlled multiplex PCR, was used to amplify TCRbeta CDR3 regions from genomic DNA. In the authors' own workflow: The number of nucleated cells in each sample was estimated from the amplification of reference gene primers within the assay. To quantify the absolute abundance of each unique TCRbeta CDR3 rearrangement, sequence reads were collapsed and filtered. For each sample, productive Simpson clonality was calculated as the square root of Simpson's diversity index across productive rearrangements. TCRdb obtained this table from immuneACCESS and retained in-frame rearrangements with V and J assigned. These tables miss some clones; where compared with another copy, unresolved V genes account for less than half of the shortfall, and the remainder is unexplained. V and J calls and clone size are those listed in that table; D and trimming were worked out from the DNA. This sample is represented by approximately 300,000 clones; around 84% of them were singletons. The ten largest clones take up roughly 4% of the sample.

The germline V gene encodes CDR1 SGHTA and CDR2 FQGNSA. V and J are truncated by 2 bases and 4 bases respectively, leaving an intervening sequence of 17 bases. The CDR3 starts with the cysteine, ends with the phenylalanine, and has 17 residues. This entry keeps only the CDR3 DNA: 51 bases, framed from base 1. In the prospective study, participants were about 18 to 95 years old, resided in around 25 geographic areas of the United States, and were enrolled through a virtual design. In the prospective study, participants were assigned to cohorts based on the clinical history participants reported in a screening survey and a study questionnaire. Recovered participants in ImmuneRACE Cohort 3 were defined by two consecutive negative NP/OP PCR tests, clearance by a healthcare professional, or resolution of symptoms. Mobile phlebotomists in the prospective study collected whole blood, serum and a nasopharyngeal or oropharyngeal swab from every participant. Additional blood draws and questionnaires over an approximately two-month period could optionally be provided by prospective study participants. Prospective study blood samples were shipped either frozen or at room temperature before DNA extraction.

The chain uses TRBV7-2 and TRBJ2-2, with TRBD1 tentatively as D gene (6 bases match). Sequencing was carried out using PBMCs or T cells enriched from blood (not recorded which). The sequence came from a man aged 30 to 39 who had recovered from COVID-19. CDR3 sequence: CASSLRPLRQATGELFF. The base sequence is TGTGCCAGCAGCTTACGGCCGCTCAGACAGGCCACCGGGGAGCTGTTTTTT.